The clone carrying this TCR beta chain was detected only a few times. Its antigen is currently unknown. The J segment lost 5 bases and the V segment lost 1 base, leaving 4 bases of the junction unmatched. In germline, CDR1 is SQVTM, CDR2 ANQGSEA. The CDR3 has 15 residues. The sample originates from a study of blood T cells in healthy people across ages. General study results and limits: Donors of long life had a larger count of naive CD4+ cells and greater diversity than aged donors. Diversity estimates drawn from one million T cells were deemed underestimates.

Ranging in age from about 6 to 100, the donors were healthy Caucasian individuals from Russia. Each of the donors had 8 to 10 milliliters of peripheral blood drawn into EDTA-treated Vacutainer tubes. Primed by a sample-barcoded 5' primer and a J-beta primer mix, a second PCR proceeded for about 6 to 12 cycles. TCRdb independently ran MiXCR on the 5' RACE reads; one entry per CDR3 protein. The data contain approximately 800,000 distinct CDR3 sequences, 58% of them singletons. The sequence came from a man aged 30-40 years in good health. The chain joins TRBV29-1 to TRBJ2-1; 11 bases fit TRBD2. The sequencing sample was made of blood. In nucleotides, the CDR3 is TGCAGCGTTGAAGGAAGTAGCGGGAGGGACAATGAGCAGTTCTTC. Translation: CSVEGSSGRDNEQFF.